These 17 T cell receptor beta chains were sequenced from one sample in a study of shared clonotypes between healthy human individuals. Clones were read by immunoSEQ multiplex PCR, and TCRdb kept only the in-frame ones, dropping some. Of 800,000 to 1,200,000 clones listed, roughly 74% are singletons. The sequenced sample consisted of memory CD4+ T cells from PBMCs. Subset denoted: CD45RA-negative fraction. The receptors were sampled from a man younger than 30 in good health. Some clones in this sample may be carry-over from other donors' samples.

The V call is TRBV27, the J call TRBJ1-1, with 8 positions matching TRBD1. Per germline, CDR1 MNHEY and CDR2 SMNVEV (reference sequence). The V and J ends lost 5 bases and 5 bases, in that order; junction bases with no gene match: 10. The CDR3 has 15 residues. The CDR3 DNA sequence: TGTGCCAGCAGTACATACAGGGGGTTGGGTACTGAAGCTTTCTTT. Residues: CASSTYRGLGTEAFF.

The chain recombines TRBV6-1 with TRBJ1-3; D is ambiguous. CDR3 size: 15 residues. Trimming took 1 base from V and 2 from J, leaving 9 bases between them. Germline V CDR1 and CDR2: MNHNS, SASEGT. The CDR3, as DNA: TGTGCCAGCAGTGAAGGTACGGGGACTGGAAACACCATATATTTT. The encoded protein is CASSEGTGTGNTIYF.

The rearrangement links TRBV7-9 to TRBJ2-7; TRBD2 agrees at 9 bases. The germline V gene encodes CDR1 SEHNR and CDR2 FQNEAQ (reference sequence). This CDR3 has 15 amino acids. With V trimmed by 5 bases and J by 5 bases, 10 bases remained unmatched. The CDR3 bases are TGTGCCAGCAGCCCTACCCGCGGGAGGGCCGACGAGCAGTACTTC. Translated: CASSPTRGRADEQYF.

The chain links TRBV15 to TRBJ2-5; no clear D gene. The V end was cut by 5 bases, the J end by 1 base, with 14 bases between. Per the germline V gene, CDR1 is LNHNV and CDR2 is YYDKDF (reference sequence). There are 15 residues in the CDR3. The CDR3 nucleotides read TGTGCCACCAGCGAAACGGGCGGCCGCCAAGAGACCCAGTACTTC. Its translation: CATSETGGRQETQYF.

This clone turned up a few times. V usage is TRBV5-1 and J usage is TRBJ2-1; 7 nucleotides agree with TRBD2. CDR1 is SGHRS, CDR2 YFSETQ, per germline. The ends lost 5 bases at V and 8 bases at J; junction bases unmatched: 13. The CDR3 runs 15 residues. CDR3 loop: CASSSGPSGIDEQFF. The CDR3 DNA reads as TGCGCCAGCAGTTCGGGGCCGAGCGGGATCGATGAGCAGTTCTTC.

This clone was recorded many times. The chain couples TRBV27 to TRBJ2-3, with D perhaps being TRBD1 or TRBD2 (5 bases each). The length of the CDR3 is 16 residues. The ends were cut back, 2 bases at V and 6 bases at J, with 18 bases in the middle. Germline values: CDR1 MNHEY, CDR2 SMNVEV (reference sequence). The chain's CDR3 is CASSLRGPGSVDTQYF. CDR3 bases: TGTGCCAGCAGTTTACGGGGCCCGGGTTCCGTTGATACGCAGTATTTT.

The V call is TRBV6-1, the J call TRBJ1-1; D remains unclear. The CDR3 sequence is 14 residues long. Trimming removed 7 bases from V and 7 bases from J, with 19 bases in between. Germline V lookup: CDR1 MNHNS, CDR2 SASEGT. The CDR3 reads CASTSGTTLFEAFF. As DNA, the CDR3 is TGTGCCAGCACCTCCGGAACGACTCTTTTTGAAGCTTTCTTT.

This chain links TRBV10-2 with TRBJ2-1; D perhaps matches TRBD2 (6 bases). This CDR3 has 15 amino acids. V gave up 6 bases and J gave up 6 bases, with 18 bases separating them. Germline CDR1 WSHSY, CDR2 SAAADI. In nucleotides, the CDR3 is TGCGCCAGCAGGCCGGCTATCTGGGGAGGCAATGAGCAGTTCTTC. This encodes CASRPAIWGGNEQFF.

In its sample, this clone was seen once. J is TRBJ2-4 and V is TRBV10-1; no clear D gene. The CDR3 extends over 13 amino acids. The V gene lost 6 bases and the J gene lost 8 bases, with 14 bases spanning the gap. From germline, CDR1 is WNHNN and CDR2 SYGVQD (reference sequence). The CDR3 sequence: CASSPRIDDIQYF. The CDR3 DNA sequence: TGCGCCAGCAGCCCGAGGATAGATGACATTCAGTACTTC.

The count of this clone is one. V gene TRBV9 combines with J gene TRBJ2-5; D is tentatively TRBD1 or TRBD2 (5 bases each). CDR3 length: 15 residues. CDR1 SGDLS and CDR2 YYNGEE come from the germline V gene. The V and J ends lost 3 bases and 2 bases respectively, with 14 bases between them. CDR3 in amino acids: CASSAGSSGQETQYF. The DNA of the CDR3 is TGTGCCAGCAGCGCAGGGAGTTCGGGACAAGAGACCCAGTACTTC.

As regards this clone: This may be a read error, as it is one base from a much larger clone. The same CDR3 also results from other DNA sequences found in this sample. This chain uses TRBV2 with TRBJ2-1; D call uncertain. The V end lost 6 bases, the J end lost 2 bases, and 2 bases lay between the germline ends. The CDR3 runs to 11 residues. Germline loops: CDR1 SNHLY, CDR2 FYNNEI. The CDR3 spells CASRAYNEQFF. CDR3 nucleotide sequence: TGTGCCAGCAGGGCCTACAATGAGCAGTTCTTC.

The CDR3 DNA reads as TGTGCCAGCAGACTAGCGGGCTACGAGCAGTACTTC. Translating gives CASRLAGYEQYF. The rearrangement uses TRBV4-2 and TRBJ2-7; TRBD2 agrees at 9 bases. J gave up 3 bases and V 6 bases, and 0 bases lay outside the gene matches. There are 12 residues in the CDR3. Germline lookup yields CDR1 LGHNA and CDR2 YNFKEQ.

The chain links TRBV6-1 to TRBJ1-5; possible D gene TRBD1, 5 bases. Germline lookup yields CDR1 MNHNS and CDR2 SASEGT. V was trimmed by 2 bases and J by 7 bases, leaving 12 bases between them. The CDR3 extends over 14 amino acids. CDR3 bases: TGTGCCAGCAGTGAACAGGGAACAAGGCAGCCCCAGCATTTT. Protein sequence: CASSEQGTRQPQHF.

This chain joins TRBV18 and TRBJ1-5, with a weak D call TRBD1 (6 bases). The V gene's germline CDR1 is KGHSH and CDR2 LQKENI. Trimming removed 4 bases at V and 1 base at J, with 14 bases between. The CDR3 totals 16 residues. In DNA form, the CDR3 reads TGTGCCAGCTCACGCGGACAGCCACTGAGCAATCAGCCCCAGCATTTT. Translated: CASSRGQPLSNQPQHF.

This clone occurred once. The chain uses TRBV7-2 and TRBJ2-5; D gene ambiguous. Germline V gene sequence: CDR1 SGHTA, CDR2 FQGNSA. This CDR3 comprises 14 residues. The V and J ends lost 1 base and 2 bases respectively, with 8 bases between them. The CDR3 DNA reads TGTGCCAGCAGCTTAGTCGTCAGACAAGAGACCCAGTACTTC. It specifies CASSLVVRQETQYF.

This chain connects TRBV6-6 to TRBJ2-5; D is uncertain. CDR1 MNHNY and CDR2 SVGAGI come from the germline V gene (reference sequence). The CDR3 spans 13 residues. Trimming pared 4 bases from V and 1 base from J, leaving 7 bases between. CDR3 bases: TGTGCCAGCAGTTTAATAGCCCAAGAGACCCAGTACTTC. Translated, it gives CASSLIAQETQYF.

The chain couples TRBV29-1 to TRBJ2-2; D is perhaps TRBD1 (6 bases). The CDR3 consists of 14 residues. V was shortened by 7 bases and J by 0 bases, with 12 bases between the two germline ends. CDR1 is SQVTM and CDR2 is ANQGSEA in the germline V gene. This chain's CDR3 is CSARQEANTGELFF. The DNA of the CDR3 is TGCAGCGCTCGACAGGAGGCGAACACCGGGGAGCTGTTTTTT.